Listed below are T cell receptor beta chains from one sample, sequenced in a study of cytomegalovirus exposure and HLA in healthy donors. Some clones are missing from TCRdb's copy, which holds only in-frame ones; the method was immunoSEQ multiplex PCR. Of about 150,000 clones listed, about four fifths are singletons. Sequenced input: PBMCs. Receptors originate from a woman aged 40 to 55 in good health and CMV-seronegative. Both conserved end residues are part of each CDR3. The D gene is left open where the match is weak. Size tells how often a clone was seen (once, few, many) or the class of an expanded clone, and some rows leave it out.

j_call d_call clone_size v_call cdr3_aa cdr3_nt
TRBJ1-3 . . TRBV5-5 CASSFGSGGNTIYF TGTGCCAGCAGCTTTGGGTCAGGTGGAAACACCATATATTTT
TRBJ2-5 TRBD2 . TRBV5-6 CASSLVTSGGLETQYF TGTGCCAGCAGCTTGGTCACTAGCGGGGGGTTAGAGACCCAGTACTTC
TRBJ2-2 . . TRBV19 CASSTGWVSVGELFF TGTGCCAGTAGTACGGGCTGGGTTAGCGTCGGGGAGCTGTTTTTT
TRBJ2-6 . . TRBV25-1 CASSGAGSSGANVLTF TGTGCCAGCAGTGGGGCAGGGTCCTCTGGGGCCAACGTCCTGACTTTC
TRBJ1-5 TRBD1 . TRBV6-4 CASSQGGSQPQHF TGTGCCAGCAGCCAGGGGGGTAGTCAGCCCCAGCATTTT
TRBJ1-1 . few TRBV27 CASSSYRVSKTEAFF TGTGCCAGCAGTTCATACAGGGTATCAAAAACTGAAGCTTTCTTT
TRBJ1-3 TRBD1 . TRBV7-9 CASSRTGDSGNTIYF TGTGCCAGCAGTCGGACAGGTGACTCTGGAAACACCATATATTTT
TRBJ1-1 . few TRBV5-1 CASSIDMTGSEAFF TGCGCCAGCAGCATTGATATGACGGGTTCTGAAGCTTTCTTT
TRBJ1-6 . . TRBV28 CASSKTGALLGSLLHF TGTGCCAGCAGCAAAACAGGTGCCTTGTTGGGATCACTCCTCCACTTT
TRBJ2-2 . . TRBV10-3 CAIREQVAGTNTGELFF TGTGCCATCAGGGAACAGGTTGCGGGAACGAACACCGGGGAGCTGTTTTTT
TRBJ2-1 . . TRBV6-1 CASSEAGATTYNEQFF TGTGCCAGCAGTGAAGCGGGAGCAACTACTTACAATGAGCAGTTCTTC
TRBJ1-1 TRBD1 few TRBV4-3 CASSQEGGQVTEAFF TGCGCCAGCAGCCAAGAGGGTGGACAGGTCACTGAAGCTTTCTTT
TRBJ1-6 . . TRBV30 CAWTGGVSNSPLHF TGTGCCTGGACTGGAGGGGTGAGTAATTCACCCCTCCACTTT
TRBJ2-3 TRBD2 . TRBV10-3 CAINLQAGGPDTQYF TGTGCCATCAATCTGCAGGCGGGGGGACCGGATACGCAGTATTTT
TRBJ1-1 . . TRBV28 CASSSPVVGLNTEAFF TGTGCCAGCAGTTCCCCAGTAGTCGGGTTGAACACTGAAGCTTTCTTT
TRBJ1-4 . . TRBV5-1 CASSLAPGVDEKLFF TGCGCCAGCAGCTTGGCCCCGGGGGTTGATGAAAAACTGTTTTTT
TRBJ1-1 TRBD1 . TRBV2 CASGGATGGVLNTEAFF TGTGCCAGCGGCGGTGCGACAGGGGGCGTTTTGAACACTGAAGCTTTCTTT
TRBJ2-7 TRBD1 once TRBV5-1 CASSLGAPGQKPYEQYF TGCGCCAGCAGCTTGGGGGCCCCGGGACAGAAACCCTACGAGCAGTACTTC
TRBJ2-6 . . TRBV19 CASSSQGPSSGANVLTF TGTGCCAGTAGTTCTCAGGGGCCTAGCTCTGGGGCCAACGTCCTGACTTTC
TRBJ1-6 . . TRBV2 CASIGQRNNSPLHF TGTGCCAGCATCGGACAGAGGAATAATTCACCCCTCCACTTT
TRBJ1-1 TRBD1 . TRBV25-1 CASSVTGVTEAFF TGTGCCAGCAGTGTGACAGGGGTTACTGAAGCTTTCTTT
TRBJ1-1 TRBD1 . TRBV6-6 CASNADRPEAFF TGTGCCAGCAACGCGGACAGGCCTGAAGCTTTCTTT
TRBJ1-2 TRBD1 few TRBV4-2 CASSENRGHGYTF TGTGCCAGCAGCGAAAACAGGGGGCATGGCTACACCTTC
TRBJ1-2 TRBD1 . TRBV6-6 CASSSQGAGYGYTF TGTGCCAGCAGTTCCCAGGGGGCTGGCTATGGCTACACCTTC
TRBJ1-6 TRBD1 . TRBV13 CASSLWTGGSPLHF TGTGCCAGCAGCTTATGGACAGGGGGTTCACCCCTCCACTTT
TRBJ2-1 . . TRBV25-1 CASSEFGRGTYNEQFF TGTGCCAGCAGTGAATTTGGGCGGGGAACCTACAATGAGCAGTTCTTC
TRBJ1-6 . . TRBV25-1 CASSEYGTYNSPLHF TGTGCCAGCAGTGAATATGGGACTTATAATTCACCCCTCCACTTT